A single sample gave rise to the 18 T cell receptor beta chains below, sequenced in a study of shared clonotypes between healthy human individuals. Profiling relied on immunoSEQ multiplex PCR, and the TCRdb table lists in-frame clones only, not all of them. The sample lists more than 550,000 clones, about 90% occurring once. Sequencing used memory CD8+ T cells from PBMCs. Subset in this sample: CD45RO+ cells pooled with CCR7-negative TemRA cells. The receptors come from a man between 18 and 35 years old in good health. Some clones in this sample may be carry-over from other donors' samples.

The table lists this clone with a count of one. The V call is TRBV18, the J call TRBJ2-7, with D possibly matching TRBD1 (6 bases). The CDR3 runs 16 residues. V was cut by 3 bases and J by 3 bases, with 18 bases left in between. From germline, CDR1 is KGHSH and CDR2 LQKENI. The CDR3: CASSPPDRSSYYEQYF. The CDR3 DNA follows: TGTGCCAGCTCACCCCCTGACAGGAGCTCCTACTACGAGCAGTACTTC.

J is TRBJ2-1 and V is TRBV25-1; no reliable D call. The CDR3 has 10 residues. V was trimmed by 6 bases and J by 12 bases, leaving 9 bases between them. CDR1 and CDR2 from the germline V gene are MGHDK and SYGVNS. This CDR3 reads CASRGKGQFF. The CDR3 DNA follows: TGTGCCAGCAGGGGAAAGGGGCAGTTCTTC.

The chain carries TRBV4-1 and TRBJ2-2; D is ambiguous. V lost 3 bases to trimming and J lost 5 bases, with 10 bases between them. CDR3 length: 14 residues. Germline assignment: CDR1 MGHRA and CDR2 YSYEKL. The CDR3 region has the DNA TGCGCCAGCAGCCACCAGTACCCGACCGGGGAGCTGTTTTTT. Its translation is CASSHQYPTGELFF.

J is TRBJ2-1 and V is TRBV28; D remains unclear. Germline CDR1 and CDR2: MDHEN and SYDVKM. V gave up 1 base and J gave up 8 bases, with 3 bases separating them. The CDR3 runs 11 residues. The CDR3 DNA reads TGTGCCAGCAGTTTATTCGATGAGCAGTTCTTC. Amino acids: CASSLFDEQFF.

A remark on this clone: A read error may be the cause here, since a much bigger clone is one base away. J is TRBJ1-5 and V is TRBV9; D call uncertain. Trimming removed 0 bases from V and 0 bases from J, with 7 bases in between. CDR1 and CDR2 from the germline V gene are SGDLS and YYNGEE. This CDR3 has 15 residues. CDR3: CASSVGEYSNQPQHF. In nucleotides, the CDR3 is TGTGCCAGCAGCGTAGGGGAATATAGCAATCAGCCCCAGCATTTT.

The V call is TRBV19, the J call TRBJ1-1, with D unclear. The germline V and J ends were trimmed by 4 bases and 8 bases, with 8 bases remaining between them. CDR1 LNHDA and CDR2 SQIVND come from the germline V gene (reference sequence). This CDR3 has 11 amino acids. DNA of the CDR3: TGTGCCAGTAGTACCACCGGAGAAGCTTTCTTT. It is translated as CASSTTGEAFF.

The chain joins TRBV5-1 to TRBJ2-5, with a tentative D call TRBD2 (5 bases). Germline CDR1 SGHRS, CDR2 YFSETQ. This CDR3 spans 16 amino acids. Deletions cut 4 bases from V and 1 base from J, with 17 bases between. In DNA form, the CDR3 reads TGCGCCAGCAGCATCGACTGGACGGGATTCCAAGAGACCCAGTACTTC. This sequence encodes CASSIDWTGFQETQYF.

The chain couples TRBV27 to TRBJ2-1; D is possibly TRBD1 (7 bases). This CDR3 has 18 amino acids. V lost 4 bases and J 5 bases, leaving 24 bases between the germline ends. Germline CDR1 reads MNHEY; CDR2 reads SMNVEV (reference sequence). CDR3 residues: CASSSDRRGQEFNNEQFF. CDR3 DNA: TGTGCCAGCAGTTCGGACAGGAGGGGCCAGGAGTTCAACAATGAGCAGTTCTTC.

The table lists this clone with a count of one. V is TRBV9 and J is TRBJ2-1, with TRBD2 identical over 7 bases. The length of the CDR3 is 16 residues. J lost 7 bases, V lost 4 bases, and 14 bases had no gene match. CDR1 and CDR2 (germline): SGDLS, YYNGEE. Here the CDR3 DNA reads TGTGCCAGCAGCCCCCGTAGTGGGGAGGGCGAGAATGAGCAGTTCTTC. Residues: CASSPRSGEGENEQFF.

Only a few counts were recorded for this clone. The CDR3 is CASSYTWETQYF. Written as DNA, the CDR3 is TGTGCCAGCAGCTACACCTGGGAGACCCAGTACTTC. V is TRBV7-6 and J is TRBJ2-5; D gene ambiguous. This CDR3 is built from 12 residues. Trimming shortened V by 4 bases and J by 5 bases, and 8 bases separated the two germline ends. Germline V CDR1 and CDR2: SGHVS, FNYEAQ. Full variable domain (missing parts from reference TRBV7-6 and TRBJ2-5): GAGVSQSPRYKVTKRGQDVALRCDPISGHVSLYWYRQALGQGPEFLTYFNYEAQQDKSGLPNDRFSAERPEGSISTLTIQRTEQRDSAMYRCASSYTWETQYFGPGTRLLVL.

The V call is TRBV28, the J call TRBJ1-1, with TRBD1 identical over 7 bases. V lost 8 bases, J lost 4 bases, and 10 bases stayed unmatched. The CDR3 totals 14 residues. The germline gives CDR1 MDHEN, CDR2 SYDVKM. CDR3 region: CASVPRDRITEAFF. The CDR3 nucleotides read TGTGCCAGCGTCCCGAGGGACAGAATCACTGAAGCTTTCTTT.

A few counts support this clone. The chain carries TRBV10-2 and TRBJ1-2, with D unclear. Trimming pared 2 bases from V and 6 bases from J, leaving 7 bases between. The CDR3 runs 12 residues. Germline-derived CDR1 and CDR2 are WSHSY and SAAADI. CDR3 residues: CASSERRDGYTF. CDR3 bases: TGCGCCAGCAGTGAGCGAAGAGATGGCTACACCTTC.

The count of this clone is one. The rearrangement uses TRBV4-1 and TRBJ2-1; D unresolved. V was pared by 2 bases and J by 10 bases, with 12 bases between. This CDR3 contains 13 residues. Germline V gene lookup returns CDR1 MGHRA and CDR2 YSYEKL. The CDR3 DNA sequence: TGCGCCAGCAGCCAAAGGGTCGCAGAGGAGCAGTTCTTC. Protein sequence: CASSQRVAEEQFF.

V usage is TRBV27 and J usage is TRBJ2-3; D might be TRBD1 or TRBD2, each matching 6 bases. The V end lost 6 bases, the J end lost 4 bases, and 17 bases lay between the germline ends. This CDR3 is 15 amino acids long. Germline loops: CDR1 MNHEY, CDR2 SMNVEV (reference sequence). DNA of the CDR3: TGTGCCAGCAGCCGGAGGGGGATATGGGCAGATACGCAGTATTTT. Its protein product is CASSRRGIWADTQYF.

This clone was observed a few times. The chain joins TRBV7-9 to TRBJ2-2, with D perhaps TRBD1 (5 bases). The germline V gene encodes CDR1 SEHNR and CDR2 FQNEAQ (reference sequence). This CDR3 is built from 17 residues. V was trimmed by 4 bases and J by 7 bases, leaving 22 bases between them. This CDR3 is CASSSAFTDRPNGELFF. The CDR3 nucleotides read TGTGCCAGCAGCTCCGCCTTTACCGACAGACCTAACGGGGAGCTGTTTTTT. Full variable domain (remainder filled in from reference TRBV7-9 and TRBJ2-2): DTGVSQNPRHKITKRGQNVTFRCDPISEHNRLYWYRQTLGQGPEFLTYFQNEAQLEKSRLLSDRFSAERPKGSFSTLEIQRTEQGDSAMYLCASSSAFTDRPNGELFFGEGSRLTVL.

This chain links TRBV5-8 with TRBJ1-1; D is uncertain. The germline CDR1 and CDR2 sequences are SGHTS and YDEGEE. The CDR3 has 14 amino acids. Trimming left V 4 bases short and J 1 base short, with 11 bases between. The CDR3, as DNA: TGTGCCAGCAGCCCCGAGGAGGGGAACACTGAAGCTTTCTTT. It translates to CASSPEEGNTEAFF. The full variable domain, its missing parts supplied by reference TRBV5-8 and TRBJ1-1, is EAGVTQSPTHLIKTRGQQATLRCSPISGHTSVYWYQQALGLGLQFLLWYDEGEERNRGNFPPRFSGRQFPNYSSELNVNALELEDSALYLCASSPEEGNTEAFFGQGTRLTVV.

V usage is TRBV29-1 and J usage is TRBJ2-2; D unresolved. The length of the CDR3 is 13 residues. Between the trimmed V and J ends, which lost 4 bases and 6 bases, there was a span of 12 bases. CDR1 and CDR2 from the germline V gene are SQVTM and ANQGSEA. CDR3 nucleotides: TGCAGCGTTGGTGGGCCCCGGGCCGGGGAGCTGTTTTTT. Translated: CSVGGPRAGELFF.

V and J are TRBV7-6 and TRBJ1-1; a weak D match, TRBD1 (6 bases). CDR1 SGHVS and CDR2 FNYEAQ come from the germline V gene. The length of the CDR3 is 15 residues. Trimming stripped 1 base from V and 1 base from J, with 10 bases between. Here the CDR3 DNA reads TGTGCCAGCAGCTTAGAGGGAGGGGGGAACACTGAAGCTTTCTTT. Its protein product is CASSLEGGGNTEAFF.